This T cell receptor (beta chain) was sequenced during a study of T cell repertoires in cytomegalovirus infection. About the study: Peptides in the study included HLA-C-restricted and HLA-B-restricted CMV epitopes. An indication of both CMV infection and matching HLA type came from public TCR beta signatures.

Whole-study results and caveats: Identification of carriers of CMV plus the relevant HLA was performed using cumulative public TCR beta family frequency. The ex vivo response showed dominance by HLA-C-restricted CMV-specific TCR beta clonotypes.

Unmatched junction bases numbered 11, after V lost 9 bases and J lost 5 bases. The CDR3 totals 14 residues. Regarding this clonotype: Its antigen remains unknown.

MiXCR was run by TCRdb on the reads, yielding one entry per CDR3 protein. The data contain around 900,000 distinct CDR3 sequences, roughly 31% of them singletons. The source material was cultured CD8+ T cells from PBMCs, sampled from culture after CMV antigen stimulation. The TCR originated in a human donor in good health (CMV status not recorded). Some clones in this sample may be carry-over from other donors' samples. The chain links TRBV5-3 to TRBJ2-7; 10 nucleotides match TRBD1. TRBV5-3 is an ORF, with its function uncertain. In nucleotides, the CDR3 is TGTGCCAACAGCTGGACCGGGACAGGGGACGAGCAGTACTTC. It is translated as CANSWTGTGDEQYF.